The clone carrying this T cell receptor (beta chain) was seen more than once but under ten times. Its antigen is currently unknown. The entry originates in a study of cytotoxic CD8 clonotypes in ibrutinib-treated CLL. Germline V gives CDR1 SQVTM, CDR2 ANQGSEA. Trimming left V 4 bases short and J 8 bases short, with 14 bases between. The CDR3 runs 13 residues. The repertoire was sequenced with immunoSEQ multiplex PCR; TCRdb's copy has only in-frame clones and lacks some. The sample has some 290,000 clones; roughly 85% are singletons. Study-wide points: Progressing and sustained-remission patients had different sampling times. Age-matched healthy donor levels were exceeded by baseline clonality, which tracked circulating CD8+ T-cell counts.

The chain is built from TRBV29-1 and TRBJ1-4; D not resolved. The receptor was derived from a human donor with chronic lymphocytic leukemia. The sequenced sample was PBMCs, obtained before ibrutinib treatment. As DNA, the CDR3 is TGCAGCGTTGCTGATAGGAGCGACGAAAAACTGTTTTTT. This encodes CSVADRSDEKLFF.